A single sample is the source of the 3 T cell receptor beta chains below, sequenced in a study of PD-1 blockade in classical Hodgkin lymphoma. Sequenced by immunoSEQ multiplex PCR; TCRdb stores in-frame clones only, minus some. The sample yields about 27,000 clones, roughly 80% seen once. Every patient experienced relapse after autologous stem cell transplantation, and brentuximab vedotin exposure varied. The authors purified CD4+ T cells from thawed PBMCs by magnetic negative selection. This specimen consisted of CD4+ T cells from blood, obtained at baseline. Receptors were obtained from a human donor with classical Hodgkin lymphoma.

The chain recombines TRBV7-8 with TRBJ1-2, with 12 bases fitting TRBD1. Trimming took 5 bases from V and 7 from J; bases not matched to a gene: 11. The V gene's germline CDR1 is SGHVS and CDR2 FQNEAQ. The CDR3 sequence is 16 residues long. This CDR3 is CASSRQPGTGGFGYTF. The CDR3 nucleotides are TGTGCCAGCAGCAGACAGCCCGGGACAGGGGGCTTTGGCTACACCTTC.

The V call is TRBV9, the J call TRBJ1-1; 11 bases match TRBD1. CDR1 SGDLS and CDR2 YYNGEE come from the germline V gene. J gave up 3 bases and V 6 bases, and 10 bases lay outside the gene matches. The CDR3 has 16 amino acids. CDR3 amino acids: CASNRDRGVKDTEAFF. Here the CDR3 DNA reads TGTGCCAGCAACCGGGACAGGGGGGTGAAAGACACTGAAGCTTTCTTT.

CDR3 in amino acids: CSVERRPLTLHEQYF. The CDR3 DNA reads as TGCAGCGTTGAACGGCGGCCACTAACCCTCCACGAGCAGTACTTC. The gene calls are TRBV29-1 and TRBJ2-7; D uncertain. V lost 2 bases to trimming and J lost 5 bases, with 19 bases between them. Germline assignment: CDR1 SQVTM and CDR2 ANQGSEA. The CDR3 consists of 15 residues.